This record concerns one TCR beta chain sequence. Its antigen remains unknown. The V gene lost 1 base and the J gene lost 0 bases, with 7 bases spanning the gap. The CDR3 is 14 amino acids. Germline lookup yields CDR1 SGHRS and CDR2 YFSETQ. Primers: 60 Vbeta forward and 13 Jbeta reverse. Per the study methods: An analysis that came later counted roughly 87 million unique TCR beta chains, 9 million to 12 million shared. TCRdb's copy holds only in-frame clones and misses some; the assay was immunoSEQ multiplex PCR. From that table come the V and J calls and clone size; the DNA was used to work out D and trimming. The data hold 180,000 or so clones, with 75% to 85% observed a single time. The data derive from a study of cytomegalovirus exposure and HLA in healthy donors. General observations from the study: Relative to equally common others, HLA-associated TCR beta chains showed greater clonal expansion in a later analysis. In a later analysis, a missense DCLRE1C variant was linked to TCR beta V- and J-gene trimming.

The V call is TRBV5-1, the J call TRBJ1-1, with D hard to call. The sequence was obtained from a woman aged 50 to 60 in good health and CMV-seropositive. Sequencing was carried out using PBMCs. The CDR3 region has the DNA TGCGCCAGCAGCTTGTGGGAGTTGAACACTGAAGCTTTCTTT. Translation gives CASSLWELNTEAFF.